Following are 27 T cell receptor beta chains from one sample sequenced in a study of CD8 T cells in Susac syndrome (dated by TCRdb to the late 2010s). Preparation of the library involved the immunoSEQ multiplex PCR assay. RNA was extracted using the RNeasy kit, and roughly 0.5 to 1 ug of the RNA was reverse transcribed with random hexamers. TCRdb redid the processing of the public reads, applying fastp at Q25 and MiXCR, and retained in-frame beta chains. A single entry per CDR3 protein holds the most common genes and DNA from its merged rows. In all, the sample holds around 200,000 distinct CDR3 sequences, and roughly 94% of those were seen once. The ten largest clones capture 0.1% of the sample. Specimen: CD4+ T cells from PBMCs. These receptor sequences come from a human donor in good health.

The V call is TRBV3-1, the J call TRBJ2-1; D not resolved. The CDR3 sequence is 11 residues long. Germline CDR1 and CDR2: LGHDT and YNNKEL (reference sequence). The germline V and J ends were trimmed by 1 base and 15 bases, with 10 bases remaining between them. The CDR3 sequence is CASSQVAQRFF. Here the CDR3 DNA reads TGTGCCAGCAGCCAAGTCGCTCAGAGGTTCTTC.

The chain couples TRBV4-3 to TRBJ1-2, with D unclear. The CDR3 is made up of 13 amino acids. The germline gives CDR1 LGHNA, CDR2 YSLEER. The V end lost 1 base, the J end lost 8 bases, and 11 bases lay between the germline ends. The CDR3 reads CASSQGPGWGYTF. In DNA form, the CDR3 reads TGCGCCAGCAGCCAAGGTCCAGGCTGGGGCTACACCTTC.

This clonotype was picked up one time. The rearrangement joins TRBV19 to TRBJ2-5; 7 positions agree with TRBD2. The V and J ends lost 8 bases and 2 bases, in that order; junction bases with no gene match: 5. This CDR3 is built from 13 residues. Germline lookup yields CDR1 LNHDA and CDR2 SQIVND (reference sequence). The CDR3: CASAGGGQETQYF. For the CDR3, the DNA is TGTGCCAGTGCAGGCGGGGGACAAGAGACCCAGTACTTC.

This chain links TRBV19 with TRBJ2-7, with TRBD2 matching over 9 bases. Germline CDR1 is LNHDA and CDR2 is SQIVND (reference sequence). There are 14 residues in the CDR3. This chain's CDR3 is CASSGSGGYYEQYF. CDR3 bases: TGTGCGTCCTCGGGTAGCGGGGGATACTACGAGCAGTACTTC.

The DNA of the CDR3 is TGCAGTGCTACGGACAGGAATTCACCCCTCCACTTT. Translated: CSATDRNSPLHF. The chain is built from TRBV20-1 and TRBJ1-6, with TRBD1 matching 7 bases. Germline V gene lookup returns CDR1 DFQATT and CDR2 SNEGSKA (reference sequence). The CDR3 is 12 amino acids. V lost 4 bases and J lost 7; bases outside the gene matches: 1.

The chain has TRBV30 and TRBJ2-1; D gene uncertain. The V and J ends lost 4 bases and 7 bases respectively, with 5 bases between them. The CDR3 has 10 amino acids. From germline, CDR1 is GTSNPN and CDR2 SVGIG (reference sequence). CDR3 region: CAWMANEQFF. As DNA, the CDR3 is TGTGCCTGGATGGCAAATGAGCAGTTCTTC.

The chain carries TRBV4-3 and TRBJ2-7; 9 bases align to TRBD1. Per the germline V gene, CDR1 is LGHNA and CDR2 is YSLEER. With 2 bases clipped from V and 7 bases from J, the junction kept 6 bases outside the gene matches. This CDR3 contains 14 residues. CDR3 nucleotides: TGCGCCAGCAGCCAAAACAGGGGGCCGGGGGAGCAGTACTTC. Amino acids: CASSQNRGPGEQYF.

This rearrangement joins TRBV4-3 to TRBJ2-3; D call uncertain. Germline V gene lookup returns CDR1 LGHNA and CDR2 YSLEER. The CDR3 spans 13 residues. Trimming left V 4 bases short and J 2 bases short, with 7 bases between. CDR3 coding DNA: TGCGCCAGCAGCCGATTAGACACAGATACGCAGTATTTT. Translation gives CASSRLDTDTQYF.

V and J are TRBV7-9 and TRBJ1-2; D is possibly TRBD1 (5 bases). The germline V and J ends were trimmed by 2 bases and 4 bases, with 20 bases remaining between them. The germline gives CDR1 SEHNR, CDR2 FQNEAQ (reference sequence). The CDR3 extends over 17 amino acids. CDR3 residues: CASSLPRLAWGTYGYTF. CDR3 in DNA: TGTGCCAGCAGCTTACCAAGACTAGCGTGGGGGACCTATGGCTACACCTTC.

V and J are TRBV24-1 and TRBJ2-1, with D perhaps given as TRBD1 or TRBD2 (5 bases each). The CDR3 is made up of 15 amino acids. V lost 2 bases and J lost 6, with 13 bases in between. In germline, CDR1 is KGHDR, CDR2 SFDVKD. The CDR3 loop reads CATSDWGTRPNEQFF. The CDR3 nucleotides are TGTGCCACCAGTGATTGGGGGACGCGGCCCAATGAGCAGTTCTTC.

This chain connects TRBV20-1 to TRBJ2-7; the match to TRBD1 covers 7 bases. J lost 2 bases, V lost 5 bases, and 9 bases had no gene match. Germline V lookup: CDR1 DFQATT, CDR2 SNEGSKA (reference sequence). The CDR3 length is 14 residues. The CDR3 DNA sequence: TGCAGTGCTCGGGACAGACTACTAACCTACGAGCAGTACGTC. Translation: CSARDRLLTYEQYV.

The chain recombines TRBV29-1 with TRBJ1-1; D is unresolved. The CDR3 contains 12 residues. V was trimmed by 3 bases and J by 5 bases, leaving 10 bases between them. CDR1 SQVTM and CDR2 ANQGSEA come from the germline V gene. CDR3 region: CSVDGLGTEAFF. CDR3 nucleotides: TGCAGCGTTGACGGACTCGGAACTGAAGCTTTCTTT.

The CDR3 protein is CASSLTGGMETQYF. CDR3 nucleotide sequence: TGTGCCAGCAGTCTAACGGGAGGCATGGAGACCCAGTACTTC. The rearrangement links TRBV27 to TRBJ2-5, with 7 bases fitting TRBD2. Germline CDR1 MNHEY, CDR2 SMNVEV (reference sequence). The CDR3 has 14 amino acids. V lost 5 bases and J lost 5; bases outside the gene matches: 8.

The CDR3 loop is CASSRQRGYEQYV. The CDR3 DNA is TGTGCCAGCAGTCGACAGAGGGGTTACGAGCAGTACGTC. The rearrangement joins TRBV28 to TRBJ2-7; D may correspond to TRBD1 or TRBD2 (5 bases each). Trimming removed 5 bases from V and 4 bases from J, with 12 bases in between. Germline lookup yields CDR1 MDHEN and CDR2 SYDVKM. The CDR3 is made up of 13 amino acids.

V and J are TRBV25-1 and TRBJ1-2; D call uncertain. This CDR3 is 12 amino acids long. Trimming removed 7 bases at V and 8 bases at J, with 14 bases between. Germline CDR1 is MGHDK and CDR2 is SYGVNS. CDR3 protein: CASNRGVGGYTF. Written as DNA, the CDR3 is TGTGCCAGCAACCGAGGAGTTGGCGGCTACACCTTC.

The chain combines TRBV3-1 with TRBJ1-1; no definite D call. The CDR3 has 14 amino acids. Germline V gene lookup returns CDR1 LGHDT and CDR2 YNNKEL (reference sequence). V dropped 2 bases and J dropped 1 base, with 8 bases sitting between them. CDR3: CASSQLGGNTEAFF. CDR3 nucleotides: TGTGCCAGCAGCCAATTGGGCGGGAACACTGAAGCTTTCTTT. The full variable domain, completed using reference TRBV3-1 and TRBJ1-1, is DTAVSQTPKYLVTQMGNDKSIKCEQNLGHDTMYWYKQDSKKFLKIMFSYNNKELIINETVPNRFSPKSPDKAHLNLHINSLELGDSAVYFCASSQLGGNTEAFFGQGTRLTVV.

The V and J genes are TRBV12-3 or TRBV12-4 and TRBJ2-3; 13 bases fit TRBD2. V gave up 7 bases and J gave up 5 bases; unmatched junction bases: 9. The CDR3 runs to 16 residues. CDR3: CASTQAGLAGRDTQYF. Written as DNA, the CDR3 is TGTGCCAGCACCCAGGCGGGACTAGCGGGGCGAGATACGCAGTATTTT.

The rearrangement links TRBV30 to TRBJ2-5, with D possibly matching TRBD2 (5 bases). Germline values: CDR1 GTSNPN, CDR2 SVGIG (reference sequence). The length of the CDR3 is 12 residues. Trimming removed 2 bases from V and 5 bases from J, with 9 bases in between. The CDR3 DNA follows: TGTGCCTGGAGTTTGGTAGCGGAGACCCAGTACTTC. Amino acid sequence: CAWSLVAETQYF.

The chain has TRBV29-1 and TRBJ2-7; 7 bases fit TRBD1. This CDR3 has 14 amino acids. Germline V gene lookup returns CDR1 SQVTM and CDR2 ANQGSEA. Losses at the gene ends were 7 bases for V and 0 bases for J; bases not matched to a gene: 9. The CDR3 is CSGLGQWSSYEQYV. The CDR3 DNA reads as TGCAGCGGTCTGGGACAGTGGAGCTCCTACGAGCAGTACGTC.

This clonotype appeared once. The rearrangement joins TRBV19 to TRBJ2-2; no clear D gene. The CDR3 totals 15 residues. V was pared by 3 bases and J by 0 bases, with 8 bases between. Germline CDR1 is LNHDA and CDR2 is SQIVND (reference sequence). The CDR3 region is CASSIGGTNTGELFF. CDR3 coding DNA: TGTGCCAGTAGTATTGGCGGTACGAACACCGGGGAGCTGTTTTTT.

The chain links TRBV21-1 to TRBJ1-5; no check of the table's D call, TRBD1, against the DNA was made. TRBV21-1 is flagged as a pseudogene. CDR3 length: 14 amino acids. The DNA for the CDR3 is TGTGCCAGGGGCCGGGACCGGGGCAATCAGCCCCAGCATTTT. Encoded protein: CARGRDRGNQPQHF.

The CDR3 DNA is TGTGCCAGCAGCGCAAGCCTCTCGGCCTACAATGAGCAGTTCTTC. Protein sequence: CASSASLSAYNEQFF. The J gene is TRBJ2-1, the V gene TRBV9; no definite D call. In germline, CDR1 is SGDLS, CDR2 YYNGEE. This CDR3 has 15 amino acids. V was cut by 3 bases and J by 2 bases, with 12 bases left in between.

The count of this clonotype is one. V gene TRBV3-1 combines with J gene TRBJ2-5; TRBD2 matches 10 bases. Per germline, CDR1 LGHDT and CDR2 YNNKEL (reference sequence). J lost 5 bases, V lost 4 bases, and 16 bases had no gene match. The CDR3 runs 18 residues. The CDR3 DNA is TGTGCCAGCAGCCCGCGGGGGACTAGCGCCCTCCTGGAGGAGACCCAGTACTTC. It is translated as CASSPRGTSALLEETQYF.

This chain joins TRBV24-1 and TRBJ1-5; TRBD1 matches at 7 bases. The CDR3 is made up of 17 amino acids. CDR1 is KGHDR, CDR2 SFDVKD, per germline. The ends lost 4 bases at V and 2 bases at J; junction bases unmatched: 10. Written as DNA, the CDR3 is TGTGCCACCAGTGACGCTGTAAGGGGGCTCCGCAATCAGCCCCAGCATTTT. Translating it yields CATSDAVRGLRNQPQHF.

This rearrangement joins TRBV5-4 to TRBJ2-7; TRBD2 might be the D (6 bases). Germline V gene data show CDR1 as SGHNT and CDR2 as YYREEE (reference sequence). The CDR3 covers 14 residues. As DNA, the CDR3 is TGTGCCAGCAGCCGCCGGGACTCCTCCCACGAGCAGTACGTC. Protein product: CASSRRDSSHEQYV.

The J gene is TRBJ2-1, the V gene TRBV5-1, with 8 bases fitting TRBD1. In germline, CDR1 is SGHRS, CDR2 YFSETQ. The CDR3 has 11 residues. V dropped 4 bases and J dropped 12; count of bases not matched to a gene: 3. CDR3 sequence reads: CASSADRVQFF. The CDR3 nucleotides read TGCGCCAGCAGCGCGGACAGGGTGCAGTTCTTC.

The chain uses TRBV20-1 and TRBJ1-6, with 7 bases matching TRBD1. Germline V gene data show CDR1 as DFQATT and CDR2 as SNEGSKA (reference sequence). CDR3 length: 13 amino acids. V gave up 8 bases and J gave up 9 bases; unmatched junction bases: 10. The CDR3 region is CSSPSGGASPLHF. CDR3 in DNA: TGCAGTTCTCCGTCAGGGGGAGCTTCACCCCTCCACTTT.